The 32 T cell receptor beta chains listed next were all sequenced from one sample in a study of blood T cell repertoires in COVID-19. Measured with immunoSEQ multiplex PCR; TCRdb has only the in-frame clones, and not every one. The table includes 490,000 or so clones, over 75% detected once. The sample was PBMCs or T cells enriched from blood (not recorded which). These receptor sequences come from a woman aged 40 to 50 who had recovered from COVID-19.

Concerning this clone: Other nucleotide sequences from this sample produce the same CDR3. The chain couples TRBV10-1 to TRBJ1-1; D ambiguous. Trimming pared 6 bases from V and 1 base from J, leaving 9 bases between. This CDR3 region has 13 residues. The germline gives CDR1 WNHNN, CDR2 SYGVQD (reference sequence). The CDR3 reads CASSRNKNTEAFF. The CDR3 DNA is TGCGCCAGCAGCAGAAACAAGAACACTGAAGCTTTCTTT.

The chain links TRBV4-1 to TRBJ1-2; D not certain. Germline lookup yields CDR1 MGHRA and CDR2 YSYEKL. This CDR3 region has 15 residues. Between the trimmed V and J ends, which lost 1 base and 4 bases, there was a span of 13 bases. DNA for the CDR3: TGCGCCAGCAGCCAAGGTCATGGAGCCGGCTATGGCTACACCTTC. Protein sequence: CASSQGHGAGYGYTF.

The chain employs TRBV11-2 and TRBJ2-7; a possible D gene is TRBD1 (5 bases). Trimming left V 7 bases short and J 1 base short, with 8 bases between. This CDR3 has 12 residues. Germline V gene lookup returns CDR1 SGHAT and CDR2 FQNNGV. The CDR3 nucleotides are TGTGCCAGCACCAGGGTTTCCTACGAGCAGTACTTC. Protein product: CASTRVSYEQYF.

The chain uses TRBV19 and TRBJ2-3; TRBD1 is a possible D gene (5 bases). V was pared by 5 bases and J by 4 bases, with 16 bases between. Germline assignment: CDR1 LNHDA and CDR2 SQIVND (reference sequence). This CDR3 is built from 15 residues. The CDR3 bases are TGTGCCAGTAGTGAGAGTGCAGGGTACCCAGATACGCAGTATTTT. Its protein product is CASSESAGYPDTQYF.

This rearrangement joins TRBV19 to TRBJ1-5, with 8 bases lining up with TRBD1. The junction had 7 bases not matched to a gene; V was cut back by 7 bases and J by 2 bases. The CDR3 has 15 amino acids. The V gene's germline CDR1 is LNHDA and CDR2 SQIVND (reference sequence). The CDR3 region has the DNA TGTGCCAGTAAGTCGGACAGGGAGGGCAATCAGCCCCAGCATTTT. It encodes CASKSDREGNQPQHF.

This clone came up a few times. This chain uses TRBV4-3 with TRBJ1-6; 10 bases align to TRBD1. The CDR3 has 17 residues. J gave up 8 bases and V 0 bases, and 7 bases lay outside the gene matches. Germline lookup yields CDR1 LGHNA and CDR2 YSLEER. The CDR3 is CASSQEGTGAGDSPLHF. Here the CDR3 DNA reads TGCGCCAGCAGCCAAGAAGGGACAGGGGCTGGGGATTCACCCCTCCACTTT.

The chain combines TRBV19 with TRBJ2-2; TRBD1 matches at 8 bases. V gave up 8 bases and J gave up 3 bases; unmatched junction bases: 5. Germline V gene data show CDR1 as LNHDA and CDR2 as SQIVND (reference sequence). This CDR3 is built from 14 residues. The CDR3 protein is CASLGQGDTGELFF. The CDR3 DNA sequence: TGTGCCAGTCTAGGACAGGGCGACACCGGGGAGCTGTTTTTT.

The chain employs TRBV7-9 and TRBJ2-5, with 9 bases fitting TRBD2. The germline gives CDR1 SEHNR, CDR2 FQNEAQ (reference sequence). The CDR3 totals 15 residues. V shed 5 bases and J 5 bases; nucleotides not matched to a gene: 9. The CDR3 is CASSAEGLARETQYF. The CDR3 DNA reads TGTGCCAGCAGCGCCGAGGGACTAGCAAGGGAGACCCAGTACTTC. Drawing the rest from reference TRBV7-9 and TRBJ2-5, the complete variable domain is DTGVSQNPRHKITKRGQNVTFRCDPISEHNRLYWYRQTLGQGPEFLTYFQNEAQLEKSRLLSDRFSAERPKGSFSTLEIQRTEQGDSAMYLCASSAEGLARETQYFGPGTRLLVL.

The chain's CDR3 is CASSLQGATEAFF. CDR3 DNA: TGTGCCAGCAGCTTGCAGGGGGCGACTGAAGCTTTCTTT. The chain recombines TRBV5-6 with TRBJ1-1; 8 bases fit TRBD1. Germline CDR1 and CDR2: SGHDT and YYEEEE. The V gene end was trimmed by 1 base and the J gene end by 5 bases; junction bases not matched to a gene: 1. The CDR3 spans 13 residues.

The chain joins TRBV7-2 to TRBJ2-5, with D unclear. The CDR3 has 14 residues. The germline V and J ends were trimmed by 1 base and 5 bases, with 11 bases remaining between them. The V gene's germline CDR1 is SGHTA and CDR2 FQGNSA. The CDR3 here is CASSLGQTGETQYF. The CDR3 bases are TGTGCCAGCAGCTTAGGTCAGACCGGGGAGACCCAGTACTTC.

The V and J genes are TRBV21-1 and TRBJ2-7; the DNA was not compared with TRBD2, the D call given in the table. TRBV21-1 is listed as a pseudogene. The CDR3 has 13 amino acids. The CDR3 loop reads CASSNTGVEGQYF. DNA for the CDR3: TGTGCCAGCAGCAATACGGGGGTCGAGGGGCAGTACTTC.

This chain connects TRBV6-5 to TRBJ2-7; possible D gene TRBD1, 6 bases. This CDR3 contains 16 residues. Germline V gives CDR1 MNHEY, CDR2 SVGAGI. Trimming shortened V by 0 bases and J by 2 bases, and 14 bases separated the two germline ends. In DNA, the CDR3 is TGTGCCAGCAGTTACTCAAGACAGGCGCTAACCTACGAGCAGTACTTC. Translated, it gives CASSYSRQALTYEQYF.

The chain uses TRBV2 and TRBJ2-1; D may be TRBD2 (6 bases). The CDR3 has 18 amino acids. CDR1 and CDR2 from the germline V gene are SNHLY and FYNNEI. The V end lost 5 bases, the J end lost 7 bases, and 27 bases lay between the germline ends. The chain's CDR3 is CASSTFPGLTMGDNEQFF. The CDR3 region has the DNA TGTGCCAGCAGTACCTTTCCGGGACTCACGATGGGGGATAATGAGCAGTTCTTC.

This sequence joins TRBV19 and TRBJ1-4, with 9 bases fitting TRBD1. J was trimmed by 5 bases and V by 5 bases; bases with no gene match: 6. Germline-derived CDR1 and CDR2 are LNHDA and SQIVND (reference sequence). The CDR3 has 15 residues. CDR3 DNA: TGTGCCAGTAGTTGGCCCGGGACAGGGAATGAAAAACTGTTTTTT. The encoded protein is CASSWPGTGNEKLFF. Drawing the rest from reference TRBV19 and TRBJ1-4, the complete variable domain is DGGITQSPKYLFRKEGQNVTLSCEQNLNHDAMYWYRQDPGQGLRLIYYSQIVNDFQKGDIAEGYSVSREKKESFPLTVTSAQKNPTAFYLCASSWPGTGNEKLFFGSGTQLSVL.

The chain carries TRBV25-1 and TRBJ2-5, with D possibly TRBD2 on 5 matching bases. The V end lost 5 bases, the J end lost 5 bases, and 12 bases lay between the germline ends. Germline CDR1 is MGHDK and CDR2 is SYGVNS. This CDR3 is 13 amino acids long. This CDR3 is CASSPARRETQYF. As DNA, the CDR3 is TGTGCCAGCAGTCCTGCCCGGAGGGAGACCCAGTACTTC.

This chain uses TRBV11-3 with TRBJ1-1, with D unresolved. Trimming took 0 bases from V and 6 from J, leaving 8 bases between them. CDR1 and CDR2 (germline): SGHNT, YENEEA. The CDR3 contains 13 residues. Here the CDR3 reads CASSLDDRAEAFF. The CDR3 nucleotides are TGTGCCAGCAGCTTAGATGACCGGGCTGAAGCTTTCTTT. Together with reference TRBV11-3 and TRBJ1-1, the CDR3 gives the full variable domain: EAGVVQSPRYKIIEKKQPVAFWCNPISGHNTLYWYLQNLGQGPELLIRYENEEAVDDSQLPKDRFSAERLKGVDSTLKIQPAELGDSAVYLCASSLDDRAEAFFGQGTRLTVV.

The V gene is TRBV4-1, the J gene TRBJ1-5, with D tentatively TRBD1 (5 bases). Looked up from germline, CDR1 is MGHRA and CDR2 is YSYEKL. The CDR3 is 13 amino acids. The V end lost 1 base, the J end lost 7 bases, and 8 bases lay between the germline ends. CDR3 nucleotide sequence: TGCGCCAGCAGCCAAGCAAGGGGCCAGCCCCAGCATTTT. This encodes CASSQARGQPQHF.

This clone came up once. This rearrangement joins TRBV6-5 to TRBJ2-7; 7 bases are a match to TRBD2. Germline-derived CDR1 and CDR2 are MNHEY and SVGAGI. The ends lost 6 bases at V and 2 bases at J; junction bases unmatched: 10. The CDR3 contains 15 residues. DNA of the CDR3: TGTGCCAGCAGGCCATCAGCGGGATTGACCTACGAGCAGTACTTC. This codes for CASRPSAGLTYEQYF.

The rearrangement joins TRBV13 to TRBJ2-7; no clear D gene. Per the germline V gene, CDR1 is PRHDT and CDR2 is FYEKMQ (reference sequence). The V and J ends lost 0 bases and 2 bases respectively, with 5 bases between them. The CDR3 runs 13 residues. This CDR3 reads CASSLGIPYEQYF. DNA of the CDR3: TGTGCCAGCAGCTTAGGCATCCCCTACGAGCAGTACTTC.

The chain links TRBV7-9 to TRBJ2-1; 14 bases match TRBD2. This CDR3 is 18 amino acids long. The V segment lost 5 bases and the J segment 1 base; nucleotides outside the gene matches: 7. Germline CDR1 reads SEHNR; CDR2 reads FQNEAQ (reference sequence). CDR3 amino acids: CASSRLAGGPSSYNEQFF. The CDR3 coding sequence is TGTGCCAGCAGCCGACTAGCGGGAGGGCCCTCGTCCTACAATGAGCAGTTCTTC.

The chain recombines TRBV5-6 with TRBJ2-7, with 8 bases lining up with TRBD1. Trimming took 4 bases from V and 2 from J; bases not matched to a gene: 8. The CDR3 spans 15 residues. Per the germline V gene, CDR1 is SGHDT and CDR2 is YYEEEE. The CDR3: CASSQDRETPYEQYF. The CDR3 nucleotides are TGTGCCAGCAGCCAGGACAGGGAGACCCCCTACGAGCAGTACTTC.

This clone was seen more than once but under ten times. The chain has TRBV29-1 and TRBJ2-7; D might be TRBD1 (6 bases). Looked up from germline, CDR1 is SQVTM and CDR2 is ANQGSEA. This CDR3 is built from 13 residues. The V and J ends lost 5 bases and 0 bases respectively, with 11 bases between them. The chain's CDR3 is CSVYTGSSYEQYF. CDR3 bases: TGCAGCGTTTACACAGGGAGCTCCTACGAGCAGTACTTC.

The CDR3 DNA reads as TGTGCCAGCAGCGAACGACAGTGGAACACTGAAGCTTTCTTT. It is translated as CASSERQWNTEAFF. The chain carries TRBV11-2 and TRBJ1-1; possible D gene TRBD1, 5 bases. Per germline, CDR1 SGHAT and CDR2 FQNNGV. V lost 5 bases and J lost 1, with 11 bases in between. The CDR3 length is 14 residues. Full variable domain (rest looked up from reference TRBV11-2 and TRBJ1-1): EAGVAQSPRYKIIEKRQSVAFWCNPISGHATLYWYQQILGQGPKLLIQFQNNGVVDDSQLPKDRFSAERLKGVDSTLKIQPAKLEDSAVYLCASSERQWNTEAFFGQGTRLTVV.

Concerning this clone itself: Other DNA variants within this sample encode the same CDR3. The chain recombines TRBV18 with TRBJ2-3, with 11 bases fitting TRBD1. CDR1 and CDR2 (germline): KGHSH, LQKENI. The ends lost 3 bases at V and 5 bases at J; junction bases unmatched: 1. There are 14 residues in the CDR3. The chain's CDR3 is CASSPGTGGDTQYF. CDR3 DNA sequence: TGTGCCAGCTCACCCGGGACAGGGGGAGATACGCAGTATTTT.

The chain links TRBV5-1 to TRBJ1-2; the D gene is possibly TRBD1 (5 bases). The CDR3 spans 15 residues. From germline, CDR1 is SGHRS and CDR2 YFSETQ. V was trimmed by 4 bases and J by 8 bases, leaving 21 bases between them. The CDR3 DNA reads TGCGCCAGCAGCGCCAGTTGGAGGGGAGACGAGGGCTACACCTTC. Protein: CASSASWRGDEGYTF.

CDR3 nucleotides: TGTGCCAGCATGAGGGGGTCTGGAGATAGTTCACCCCTCCACTTT. Amino acids: CASMRGSGDSSPLHF. V gene TRBV6-5 combines with J gene TRBJ1-6, with D possibly matching TRBD1 (6 bases). The CDR3 is made up of 15 amino acids. Germline V lookup: CDR1 MNHEY, CDR2 SVGAGI. V lost 7 bases to trimming and J lost 9 bases, with 19 bases between them.

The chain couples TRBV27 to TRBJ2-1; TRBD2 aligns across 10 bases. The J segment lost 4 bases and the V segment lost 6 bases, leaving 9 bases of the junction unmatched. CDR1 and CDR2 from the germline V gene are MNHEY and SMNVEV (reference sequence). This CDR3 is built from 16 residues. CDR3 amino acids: CASSELAGVSYNEQFF. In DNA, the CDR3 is TGTGCCAGCAGCGAGCTAGCGGGAGTTTCGTACAATGAGCAGTTCTTC.

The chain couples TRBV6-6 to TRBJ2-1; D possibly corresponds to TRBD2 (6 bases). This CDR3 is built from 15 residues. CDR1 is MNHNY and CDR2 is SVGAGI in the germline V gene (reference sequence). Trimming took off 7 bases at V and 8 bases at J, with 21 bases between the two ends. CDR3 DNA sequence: TGTGCCAGCACCCGACCGGGGCGGGATGGGGATGAGCAGTTCTTC. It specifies CASTRPGRDGDEQFF.

The CDR3 region is CATSDRSSQETQYF. Here the CDR3 DNA reads TGTGCCACCAGTGATAGGTCTAGCCAAGAGACCCAGTACTTC. The rearrangement links TRBV24-1 to TRBJ2-5; the D is unclear. CDR3 length equals 14 residues. Trimming took 3 bases from V and 1 from J, leaving 8 bases between them. CDR1 and CDR2 (germline): KGHDR, SFDVKD.

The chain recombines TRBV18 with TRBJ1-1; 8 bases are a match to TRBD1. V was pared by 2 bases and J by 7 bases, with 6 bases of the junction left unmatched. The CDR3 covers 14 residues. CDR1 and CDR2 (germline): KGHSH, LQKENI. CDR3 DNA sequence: TGTGCCAGCTCACCAGACAGGGGCCGACATGAAGCTTTCTTT. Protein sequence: CASSPDRGRHEAFF.

Here the CDR3 DNA reads TGTGCCAGCAGCCCCGGAGGGGACTATGGCTACACCTTC. This codes for CASSPGGDYGYTF. This rearrangement joins TRBV6-4 to TRBJ1-2; D is possibly TRBD1 (5 bases). The CDR3 is made up of 13 amino acids. Germline V CDR1 and CDR2: MRHNA, SNTAGT. V gave up 6 bases and J gave up 3 bases, with 11 bases separating them.

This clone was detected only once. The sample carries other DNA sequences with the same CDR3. CDR3 protein: CASSLGTGEQYF. CDR3 in DNA: TGTGCCAGCAGCTTAGGAACAGGGGAGCAGTACTTC. The chain combines TRBV7-9 with TRBJ2-7; tentative D call: TRBD1 (6 bases). Per the germline V gene, CDR1 is SEHNR and CDR2 is FQNEAQ (reference sequence). V was cut by 1 base and J by 7 bases, with 8 bases left in between. The CDR3 extends over 12 amino acids.